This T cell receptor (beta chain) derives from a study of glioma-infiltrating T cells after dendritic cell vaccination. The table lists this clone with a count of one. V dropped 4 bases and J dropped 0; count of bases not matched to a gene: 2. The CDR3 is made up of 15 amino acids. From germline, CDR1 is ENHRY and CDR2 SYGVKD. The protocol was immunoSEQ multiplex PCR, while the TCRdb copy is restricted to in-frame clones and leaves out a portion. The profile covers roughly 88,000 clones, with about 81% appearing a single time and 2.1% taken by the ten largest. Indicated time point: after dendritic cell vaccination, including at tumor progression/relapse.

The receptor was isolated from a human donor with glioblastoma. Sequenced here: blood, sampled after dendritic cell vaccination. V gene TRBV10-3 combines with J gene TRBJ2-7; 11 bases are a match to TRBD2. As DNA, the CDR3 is TGTGCCATCAGTGTTACTAGCGGGGGCTCCTACGAGCAGTACTTC. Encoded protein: CAISVTSGGSYEQYF.